What follows are 6 T cell receptor beta chains derived from one specimen sequenced in a study of T cells in Graves' hyperthyroidism and ophthalmopathy. Amplification targeted TCR beta CDR3 regions from RNA transcripts. The HTBI primer set was used in a first-round RT-PCR of the TCR CDR3. One entry per CDR3 protein results from TCRdb running MiXCR on the multiplex PCR reads. Of about 360,000 distinct CDR3 sequences detected, roughly 14% appear once; the ten largest clones hold under 25%. The sample consisted of blood. Receptor source: a man aged 25-45 years with Graves' hyperthyroidism that later progressed to Graves' ophthalmopathy.

Regarding this clonotype: This may come from a read error, since a much larger clone is one base off. The V and J genes are TRBV5-1 and TRBJ2-5; the D gene could be TRBD1 or TRBD2 (6 bases each). Germline values: CDR1 SGHRS, CDR2 YFSETQ. The CDR3 length is 13 residues. The CDR3 spells CASSDPGAETQCF. The DNA for the CDR3 is TGCGCCAGCAGTGACCCGGGGGCAGAGACCCAGTGCTTC. Combining the CDR3 with reference TRBV5-1 and TRBJ2-5 gives the whole variable domain KAGVTQTPRYLIKTRGQQVTLSCSPISGHRSVSWYQQTPGQGLQFLFEYFSETQRNKGNFPGRFSGRQFSNSRSEMNVSTLELGDSALYLCASSDPGAETQCFGPGTRLLVL.

In this sample, this clonotype turned up many times. The rearrangement links TRBV5-1 to TRBJ1-1; the D gene is possibly TRBD1 (5 bases). Trimming shortened V by 1 base and J by 5 bases, and 12 bases separated the two germline ends. The CDR3 consists of 14 residues. The germline V gene has CDR1 SGHRS and CDR2 YFSETQ. The CDR3 spells CASSLLAEGTEAFF. CDR3 sequence (DNA): TGCGCCAGCAGCTTGCTGGCAGAGGGGACTGAAGCTTTCTTT.

This chain joins TRBV28 and TRBJ1-4; TRBD1 might be the D (5 bases). The CDR3 extends over 15 amino acids. V lost 4 bases and J 2 bases, leaving 11 bases between the germline ends. The V gene's germline CDR1 is MDHEN and CDR2 SYDVKM. The CDR3 DNA sequence: TGTGCCAGCAGTTCCGGGGGGACTACTAATGAAAAACTGTTTTTT. Protein sequence: CASSSGGTTNEKLFF.

This clonotype appeared many times. The rearrangement uses TRBV12-3 or TRBV12-4 and TRBJ2-1; 10 nucleotides align to TRBD1. J lost 9 bases, V lost 7 bases, and 12 bases had no gene match. This CDR3 region has 15 residues. The CDR3 DNA follows: TGTGCCAGCACCCCCCTGGGACAGGGGCCTCTTGAGCAGTTCTTC. Translating it yields CASTPLGQGPLEQFF.

The table lists this clonotype with a few counts. The rearrangement uses TRBV27 and TRBJ2-1, with 14 nucleotides matching TRBD2. CDR1 and CDR2 from the germline V gene are MNHEY and SMNVEV (reference sequence). Trimming removed 4 bases from V and 8 bases from J; junction bases left unmatched: 4. The CDR3 covers 15 residues. CDR3: CASSSGLAGVDEQFF. The CDR3, as DNA: TGTGCCAGCAGTTCGGGACTAGCGGGGGTCGATGAGCAGTTCTTC.

The sample holds a few counts of this clonotype. The chain employs TRBV30 and TRBJ2-7; D is unresolved. V lost 3 bases and J 4 bases, leaving 10 bases between the germline ends. Germline CDR1 GTSNPN, CDR2 SVGIG (reference sequence). The CDR3 spans 12 residues. CDR3 sequence reads: CAWRTSFYEQYF. Here the CDR3 DNA reads TGTGCCTGGAGGACCAGCTTTTACGAGCAGTACTTC. Looking up the rest from reference TRBV30 and TRBJ2-7 gives the full variable domain: SQTIHQWPATLVQPVGSPLSLECTVEGTSNPNLYWYRQAAGRGLQLLFYSVGIGQISSEVPQNLSASRPQDRQFILSSKKLLLSDSGFYLCAWRTSFYEQYFGPGTRLTVT.